These 6 T cell receptor beta chains were sequenced from one sample in a study of blood T cell repertoires in COVID-19. Data came from immunoSEQ multiplex PCR; TCRdb stores just in-frame clones and leaves some out. Here the sample spans around 99,000 clones, around 80% being singletons. The specimen was peripheral blood. These receptors all stem from a woman aged 80 or over with active or convalescent COVID-19.

This clone was recorded a few times. This chain uses TRBV18 with TRBJ2-1; no firm D call. The germline V and J ends were trimmed by 0 bases and 9 bases, with 18 bases remaining between them. Per germline, CDR1 KGHSH and CDR2 LQKENI. This CDR3 has 16 amino acids. The CDR3 reads CASSPPNVTPNPEQFF. The CDR3 coding sequence is TGTGCCAGCTCACCACCGAACGTTACACCAAACCCTGAGCAGTTCTTC. Supplemented by reference TRBV18 and TRBJ2-1, the full variable domain reads NAGVMQNPRHLVRRRGQEARLRCSPMKGHSHVYWYRQLPEEGLKFMVYLQKENIIDESGMPKERFSAEFPKEGPSILRIQQVVRGDSAAYFCASSPPNVTPNPEQFFGPGTRLTVL.

The genes are TRBV28 and TRBJ2-7; 8 nucleotides match TRBD2. This CDR3 is built from 15 residues. Germline V lookup: CDR1 MDHEN, CDR2 SYDVKM. After removal of 2 bases from V and 3 bases from J, the junction contained 6 bases not matched to a gene. CDR3 sequence (DNA): TGTGCCAGCAGTTTACGGGCGGGAGGCCACTACGAGCAGTACTTC. Its translation: CASSLRAGGHYEQYF.

This sequence joins TRBV5-5 and TRBJ2-2; D not certain. Germline V CDR1 and CDR2: SGHKS, YYEKEE (reference sequence). This CDR3 spans 16 amino acids. The V gene lost 2 bases and the J gene lost 2 bases, with 13 bases spanning the gap. In DNA, the CDR3 is TGTGCCAGCAGCTTCTCCCCTATTCGTAACACCGGGGAGCTGTTTTTT. Its protein is CASSFSPIRNTGELFF.

CDR3 amino acids: CAWSVKAGVGYTF. CDR3 in DNA: TGTGCCTGGAGTGTAAAGGCAGGGGTTGGCTACACCTTC. V and J are TRBV30 and TRBJ1-2; TRBD1 is a possible D gene (6 bases). V lost 0 bases and J 7 bases, leaving 12 bases between the germline ends. Germline V gives CDR1 GTSNPN, CDR2 SVGIG (reference sequence). CDR3 length: 13 amino acids.

CDR3 in DNA: TGTGCCAGCAGCAGAGCAGGGGTCGGGGACACTGAAGCTTTCTTT. Its protein is CASSRAGVGDTEAFF. V and J are TRBV7-9 and TRBJ1-1, with D possibly being TRBD1 (6 bases). Deletions cut 5 bases from V and 3 bases from J, with 16 bases between. The germline V gene encodes CDR1 SEHNR and CDR2 FQNEAQ (reference sequence). The length of the CDR3 is 15 residues.

The genes are TRBV7-3 and TRBJ2-7; possibly TRBD2 for D (5 bases). The V gene lost 3 bases and the J gene lost 5 bases, with 11 bases spanning the gap. The CDR3 is 13 amino acids. In germline, CDR1 is SGHTA, CDR2 FQGTGA. CDR3 in DNA: TGTGCCAGCAGCTTGGGCCGAGGGAACGAGCAGTACTTC. Its protein product is CASSLGRGNEQYF.